A single sample is the source of the 25 T cell receptor beta chains below, sequenced in a study of radiation and T cells in renal cell carcinoma. Sequenced by immunoSEQ multiplex PCR; TCRdb stores in-frame clones only, minus some. Of about 64,000 clones in the sample, around three quarters were seen once. Time point meaning: blood 4 weeks post-SBRT, at nephrectomy. Treatment in this sample: 15 Gy SBRT to primary tumor, nephrectomy 4 weeks later. Source: blood, taken from a patient whose treatment included radiotherapy and nephrectomy. The receptors originated from a man between 60 and 75 years old with renal cell carcinoma.

This chain uses TRBV19 with TRBJ1-5; D may be TRBD1 (5 bases). V lost 8 bases to trimming and J lost 4 bases, with 24 bases between them. The CDR3 is made up of 17 amino acids. The V gene's germline CDR1 is LNHDA and CDR2 SQIVND (reference sequence). The CDR3 here is CASQKGGGAMTNQPQHF. DNA for the CDR3: TGTGCCAGTCAGAAGGGCGGAGGGGCGATGACTAATCAGCCCCAGCATTTT.

V gene TRBV30 combines with J gene TRBJ2-6; perhaps TRBD1 as D (6 bases). The CDR3 sequence is 12 residues long. V was trimmed by 0 bases and J by 11 bases, leaving 8 bases between them. Germline CDR1 and CDR2: GTSNPN and SVGIG (reference sequence). The CDR3 loop reads CAWSVQGHVLTF. CDR3 in DNA: TGTGCCTGGAGTGTACAGGGTCACGTCCTGACTTTC.

The chain has TRBV5-1 and TRBJ2-1; the match to TRBD2 covers 8 bases. V lost 2 bases and J lost 8; bases outside the gene matches: 12. The germline V gene encodes CDR1 SGHRS and CDR2 YFSETQ. The CDR3 runs to 16 residues. The CDR3 DNA reads as TGCGCCAGCAGCTTAGTGGGGGGCGGAGCGGGAGATGAGCAGTTCTTC. As protein: CASSLVGGGAGDEQFF.

The chain links TRBV5-6 to TRBJ1-2; a weak D match, TRBD1 (5 bases). Germline CDR1 reads SGHDT; CDR2 reads YYEEEE. Trimming left V 4 bases short and J 5 bases short, with 15 bases between. This CDR3 has 14 amino acids. CDR3 in amino acids: CASSTSTDLYGYTF. In nucleotides, the CDR3 is TGTGCCAGCAGCACGTCGACAGACTTATATGGCTACACCTTC.

The chain combines TRBV19 with TRBJ2-3, with D perhaps TRBD2 (6 bases). The V and J ends lost 5 bases and 2 bases respectively, with 14 bases between them. There are 15 residues in the CDR3. In germline, CDR1 is LNHDA, CDR2 SQIVND (reference sequence). CDR3 sequence reads: CASSPPGRLTDTQYF. CDR3 coding DNA: TGTGCCAGTAGTCCTCCCGGGAGACTCACAGATACGCAGTATTTT. Full variable domain (remainder filled in from reference TRBV19 and TRBJ2-3): DGGITQSPKYLFRKEGQNVTLSCEQNLNHDAMYWYRQDPGQGLRLIYYSQIVNDFQKGDIAEGYSVSREKKESFPLTVTSAQKNPTAFYLCASSPPGRLTDTQYFGPGTRLTVL.

The rearrangement uses TRBV5-6 and TRBJ2-2, with 7 nucleotides matching TRBD1. The CDR3 is 17 amino acids. With 0 bases clipped from V and 2 bases from J, the junction kept 7 bases outside the gene matches. Per the germline V gene, CDR1 is SGHDT and CDR2 is YYEEEE. CDR3 nucleotide sequence: TGTGCCAGCAGCTTGGACAGGGGTGGGGGAAACACCGGGGAGCTGTTTTTT. It yields the protein CASSLDRGGGNTGELFF.

The rearrangement links TRBV9 to TRBJ2-7; the D gene is possibly TRBD1 (5 bases). The V and J ends lost 3 bases and 3 bases respectively, with 10 bases between them. The CDR3 is 13 amino acids. Germline CDR1 and CDR2: SGDLS and YYNGEE. CDR3 nucleotides: TGTGCCAGCAGCGGTGGACATTACTACGAGCAGTACGTC. Its translation is CASSGGHYYEQYV.

This chain uses TRBV7-9 with TRBJ1-2, with 7 nucleotides matching TRBD1. The CDR3 has 14 amino acids. Germline values: CDR1 SEHNR, CDR2 FQNEAQ (reference sequence). With 4 bases clipped from V and 4 bases from J, the junction kept 6 bases outside the gene matches. The CDR3 is CASSSDRTGYGYTF. CDR3 DNA: TGTGCCAGCAGCTCCGACAGGACAGGCTATGGCTACACCTTC.

This clone was seen more than once but under ten times. The chain has TRBV6-5 and TRBJ1-1; D is uncertain. The CDR3 contains 11 residues. V was cut by 4 bases and J by 8 bases, with 8 bases left in between. Germline CDR1 MNHEY, CDR2 SVGAGI. For the CDR3, the DNA is TGTGCCAGCAGTTCCCCCCCAGAAGCTTTCTTT. Translating gives CASSSPPEAFF.

The chain carries TRBV4-1 and TRBJ1-4; D is uncertain. The CDR3 spans 14 residues. Germline V gives CDR1 MGHRA, CDR2 YSYEKL. V was pared by 6 bases and J by 6 bases, with 14 bases between. CDR3 in DNA: TGCGCCAGCAGTCCAGTGGAGCGGGATGAAAAACTGTTTTTT. Protein: CASSPVERDEKLFF.

CDR3 nucleotides: TGTGCCTGGAGTGTAATGGACTGGGATGAGCAGTTCTTC. Translating gives CAWSVMDWDEQFF. The V call is TRBV30, the J call TRBJ2-1, with D tentatively TRBD2 (5 bases). Germline CDR1 is GTSNPN and CDR2 is SVGIG (reference sequence). CDR3 length: 13 amino acids. V was cut by 0 bases and J by 8 bases, with 11 bases left in between.

The rearrangement joins TRBV5-1 to TRBJ1-2; a weak D match, TRBD1 (5 bases). V lost 3 bases to trimming and J lost 5 bases, with 8 bases between them. Germline CDR1 is SGHRS and CDR2 is YFSETQ. CDR3 length: 12 amino acids. CDR3 in amino acids: CASSWDGYGYTF. In DNA form, the CDR3 reads TGCGCCAGCAGCTGGGACGGATATGGCTACACCTTC.

Here the CDR3 reads CASSLAADINQFF. CDR3 bases: TGCGCCAGCAGCTTGGCGGCGGACATCAACCAGTTCTTC. The chain combines TRBV5-1 with TRBJ2-1, with D maybe TRBD1 (5 bases). Germline V gene data show CDR1 as SGHRS and CDR2 as YFSETQ. V shed 0 bases and J shed 13 bases, with 14 bases lying between them. The CDR3 contains 13 residues. Combining the CDR3 with reference TRBV5-1 and TRBJ2-1 gives the whole variable domain KAGVTQTPRYLIKTRGQQVTLSCSPISGHRSVSWYQQTPGQGLQFLFEYFSETQRNKGNFPGRFSGRQFSNSRSEMNVSTLELGDSALYLCASSLAADINQFFGPGTRLTVL.

The gene calls are TRBV10-1 and TRBJ1-1; D ambiguous. Germline V gene lookup returns CDR1 WNHNN and CDR2 SYGVQD (reference sequence). V was shortened by 3 bases and J by 6 bases, with 8 bases between the two germline ends. This CDR3 comprises 12 residues. The CDR3: CASSDPFSEAFF. DNA of the CDR3: TGCGCCAGCAGTGACCCTTTTTCTGAAGCTTTCTTT.

The chain has TRBV11-3 and TRBJ1-1, with D perhaps TRBD1 (5 bases). V lost 2 bases and J lost 2, with 15 bases in between. In germline, CDR1 is SGHNT, CDR2 YENEEA. This CDR3 contains 16 residues. The CDR3 DNA is TGTGCCAGCAGCTTATCTTATAGCCAGGGTAACACTGAAGCTTTCTTT. Amino acid sequence: CASSLSYSQGNTEAFF.

The chain is built from TRBV10-3 and TRBJ2-7; 7 bases match TRBD2. With V trimmed by 3 bases and J by 0 bases, 2 bases remained unmatched. Germline V gene sequence: CDR1 ENHRY, CDR2 SYGVKD. There are 14 residues in the CDR3. In DNA form, the CDR3 reads TGTGCCATCAGTGACGGGACTACCTCCTACGAGCAGTACGTC. It specifies CAISDGTTSYEQYV.

The chain combines TRBV30 with TRBJ1-2, with 9 bases identical to TRBD1. In germline, CDR1 is GTSNPN, CDR2 SVGIG (reference sequence). The CDR3 runs to 15 residues. The V gene end was trimmed by 2 bases and the J gene end by 2 bases; junction bases not matched to a gene: 6. The CDR3 sequence: CAWSRDRALNYGYTF. CDR3 in DNA: TGTGCCTGGAGTCGGGACAGGGCATTAAACTATGGCTACACCTTC.

CDR3 amino acids: CASSQNRVQETQYF. The CDR3 DNA sequence: TGTGCCAGCAGTCAAAACAGGGTCCAAGAGACCCAGTACTTC. The chain has TRBV7-2 and TRBJ2-5; D is possibly TRBD1 (6 bases). Germline values: CDR1 SGHTA, CDR2 FQGNSA. V was clipped by 6 bases and J by 1 base, with 12 bases between them. CDR3 length: 14 amino acids.

The chain recombines TRBV6-1 with TRBJ2-7, with 9 bases fitting TRBD1. The CDR3 extends over 15 amino acids. Trimming removed 1 base from V and 3 bases from J; junction bases left unmatched: 4. The germline CDR1 and CDR2 sequences are MNHNS and SASEGT. For the CDR3, the DNA is TGTGCCAGCAGTGAAGAGGGACAGGGTTTCTACGAGCAGTACGTC. This sequence encodes CASSEEGQGFYEQYV.

V gene TRBV5-8 combines with J gene TRBJ1-3; D not resolved. Germline V gives CDR1 SGHTS, CDR2 YDEGEE. Trimming cost V 1 base and J 4 bases, with 12 bases left between them. The CDR3 extends over 15 amino acids. The CDR3 region is CASSLQAGKGNTIYF. CDR3 DNA sequence: TGTGCCAGCAGCTTGCAAGCAGGAAAGGGAAACACCATATATTTT.

The V gene is TRBV18, the J gene TRBJ1-1, with 7 positions matching TRBD1. Germline loops: CDR1 KGHSH, CDR2 LQKENI. The CDR3 length is 13 residues. Germline trimming cut 3 bases from V and 10 bases from J; bases unmatched to any gene: 8. CDR3 DNA: TGTGCCAGCTCACCCCTACAAGAGGGGGCAGCTTTCTTT. It translates to CASSPLQEGAAFF. The variable domain in full, completed from reference TRBV18 and TRBJ1-1, reads NAGVMQNPRHLVRRRGQEARLRCSPMKGHSHVYWYRQLPEEGLKFMVYLQKENIIDESGMPKERFSAEFPKEGPSILRIQQVVRGDSAAYFCASSPLQEGAAFFGQGTRLTVV.

The V and J genes are TRBV19 and TRBJ2-4; 9 bases match TRBD1. Per the germline V gene, CDR1 is LNHDA and CDR2 is SQIVND (reference sequence). The CDR3 consists of 21 residues. V shed 3 bases, J shed 0 bases, and the junction held 18 bases outside the gene matches. The CDR3 loop is CASSIRTAGQGFDLAKNIQYF. In DNA form, the CDR3 reads TGTGCCAGTAGTATTCGAACGGCGGGACAGGGCTTCGACTTAGCCAAAAACATTCAGTACTTC.

The chain combines TRBV21-1 with TRBJ2-5; TRBD1, the table's D call, was not compared with the DNA. TRBV21-1 counts as a pseudogene. CDR3 size: 19 residues. CDR3 coding DNA: TGTGCCAGCAGCAAAGCGCATGAGGCAGGGGGCCGTGTATTGGAGACCCAGTACTTC. Residues: CASSKAHEAGGRVLETQYF.

The chain joins TRBV9 to TRBJ1-3; 7 bases agree with TRBD1. J lost 2 bases, V lost 0 bases, and 2 bases had no gene match. The CDR3 spans 15 residues. CDR1 and CDR2 (germline): SGDLS, YYNGEE. This chain's CDR3 is CASSVGQGAGNTIYF. The DNA for the CDR3 is TGTGCCAGCAGCGTAGGACAGGGAGCTGGAAACACCATATATTTT.

The CDR3 DNA reads as TGTGCCAGCAGCCAAGATCATCGAGCCTACACCGGGGAGCTGTTTTTT. Translating gives CASSQDHRAYTGELFF. J is TRBJ2-2 and V is TRBV14; no clear D. The CDR3 loop spans 16 amino acids. V lost 0 bases to trimming and J lost 3 bases, with 11 bases between them. Germline V gene sequence: CDR1 SGHDN, CDR2 FVKESK.